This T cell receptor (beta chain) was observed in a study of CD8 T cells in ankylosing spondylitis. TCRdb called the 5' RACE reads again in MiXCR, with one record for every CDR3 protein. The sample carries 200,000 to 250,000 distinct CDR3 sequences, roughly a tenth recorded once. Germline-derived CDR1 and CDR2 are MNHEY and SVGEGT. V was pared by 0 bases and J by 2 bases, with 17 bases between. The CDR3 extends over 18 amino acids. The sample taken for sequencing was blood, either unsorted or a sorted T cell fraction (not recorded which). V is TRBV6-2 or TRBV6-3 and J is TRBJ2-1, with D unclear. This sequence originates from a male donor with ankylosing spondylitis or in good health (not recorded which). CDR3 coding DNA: TGTGCCAGCAGTTACTCGCCTATGTCGCGGCTGGCCTACAATGAGCAGTTCTTC. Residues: CASSYSPMSRLAYNEQFF.